One sample yielded the 12 T cell receptor beta chains listed below, sequenced in a study of blood T cell repertoires in COVID-19. Method: immunoSEQ multiplex PCR; TCRdb's copy keeps in-frame clones and lacks some. The sample includes over 4,500 clones, roughly two thirds seen only once; the top ten take roughly a third. Sequencing input: peripheral blood. The receptors were sampled from a human donor in a cohort sampled during active COVID-19.

This chain joins TRBV9 and TRBJ2-7; 7 bases line up with TRBD1. Germline assignment: CDR1 SGDLS and CDR2 YYNGEE. CDR3 length: 16 amino acids. J lost 1 base, V lost 0 bases, and 7 bases had no gene match. As DNA, the CDR3 is TGTGCCAGCAGCGTAGATACAGGGGCCCCATCCTACGAGCAGTACTTC. This translates into CASSVDTGAPSYEQYF.

V gene TRBV5-1 combines with J gene TRBJ2-2, with 10 bases aligning to TRBD1. The germline V gene has CDR1 SGHRS and CDR2 YFSETQ. The CDR3 is 15 residues long. The V and J ends lost 4 bases and 4 bases, in that order; junction bases with no gene match: 4. The CDR3 coding sequence is TGCGCCAGCAGCCCCGGACAGGGGGTCACCGGGGAGCTGTTTTTT. Its translation is CASSPGQGVTGELFF.

V and J are TRBV5-6 and TRBJ1-6; unclear D gene. Trimming took off 4 bases at V and 6 bases at J, with 14 bases between the two ends. CDR1 and CDR2 from the germline V gene are SGHDT and YYEEEE. The CDR3 is made up of 15 amino acids. The CDR3 sequence: CASSPWAGINSPLHF. DNA of the CDR3: TGTGCCAGCAGCCCCTGGGCGGGGATTAATTCACCCCTCCACTTT.

The chain uses TRBV7-2 and TRBJ2-1; perhaps TRBD2 as D (6 bases). The length of the CDR3 is 14 residues. Per germline, CDR1 SGHTA and CDR2 FQGNSA. Trimming pared 5 bases from V and 4 bases from J, leaving 12 bases between. The CDR3: CASSKSRGYNEQFF. The CDR3, as DNA: TGTGCCAGCAGCAAATCTCGGGGGTACAATGAGCAGTTCTTC.

V usage is TRBV11-1 and J usage is TRBJ2-1, with TRBD2 identical over 13 bases. This CDR3 is 16 amino acids long. The junction had 1 base not matched to a gene; V was cut back by 2 bases and J by 3 bases. The germline gives CDR1 SGHAT, CDR2 FQDESV (reference sequence). For the CDR3, the DNA is TGTGCCAGCAGCTTAAGGACTAGCGGGAGCTACAATGAGCAGTTCTTC. Translating gives CASSLRTSGSYNEQFF.

This sequence joins TRBV3-1 (or the pseudogene TRBV3-2) and TRBJ2-7; TRBD1 agrees at 10 bases. This CDR3 has 17 amino acids. J lost 6 bases, V lost 1 base, and 12 bases had no gene match. Germline V CDR1 and CDR2: LGHDT, YNNKEL (reference sequence). CDR3 nucleotide sequence: TGTGCCAGCAGCCAAGGTCCCGCCGGGACAGGGGTCTCCGAGCAGTACTTC. Amino acid sequence: CASSQGPAGTGVSEQYF.

There are a few counts of this clone. The gene calls are TRBV27 and TRBJ1-4, with a weak D call TRBD1 (6 bases). CDR3 length equals 18 residues. Per germline, CDR1 MNHEY and CDR2 SMNVEV (reference sequence). Trimming removed 4 bases from V and 6 bases from J, with 24 bases in between. DNA for the CDR3: TGTGCCAGCAGTTCATCCTCGGCTCACAGGGTAGAGGATGAAAAACTGTTTTTT. This codes for CASSSSSAHRVEDEKLFF.

The chain couples TRBV10-3 to TRBJ1-2; D is ambiguous. V was clipped by 0 bases and J by 2 bases, with 7 bases between them. Germline loops: CDR1 ENHRY, CDR2 SYGVKD. CDR3 length: 14 residues. The CDR3 loop reads CAISESPLNYGYTF. In DNA form, the CDR3 reads TGTGCCATCAGTGAGTCTCCCCTAAACTATGGCTACACCTTC.

This chain links TRBV9 with TRBJ2-6, with D possibly matching TRBD1 (6 bases). The CDR3 totals 16 residues. V lost 7 bases and J lost 0, with 14 bases in between. Germline CDR1 reads SGDLS; CDR2 reads YYNGEE. CDR3 in amino acids: CASGTQGSSGANVLTF. The CDR3 DNA reads as TGTGCCAGCGGGACACAGGGATCCTCTGGGGCCAACGTCCTGACTTTC.

The chain combines TRBV28 with TRBJ1-2; D may be TRBD1 (5 bases). CDR3 length: 14 residues. Trimming left V 6 bases short and J 6 bases short, with 17 bases between. CDR1 is MDHEN and CDR2 is SYDVKM in the germline V gene. The CDR3 sequence is CASRALLPGDGYTF. In DNA form, the CDR3 reads TGTGCCAGCAGGGCACTCCTCCCGGGGGATGGCTACACCTTC.

The chain links TRBV27 to TRBJ1-5; the D is unclear. Trimming cost V 2 bases and J 5 bases, with 7 bases left between them. The CDR3 covers 13 residues. Germline values: CDR1 MNHEY, CDR2 SMNVEV (reference sequence). The chain's CDR3 is CASSLNRYQPQHF. In nucleotides, the CDR3 is TGTGCCAGCAGTTTAAACCGGTATCAGCCCCAGCATTTT.

The chain links TRBV12-3 or TRBV12-4 to TRBJ1-3, with unresolved D. The V gene lost 8 bases and the J gene lost 0 bases, with 5 bases spanning the gap. The CDR3 spans 12 residues. Here the CDR3 reads CASGSSGNTIYF. The CDR3 DNA is TGTGCCAGCGGCAGCTCTGGAAACACCATATATTTT.